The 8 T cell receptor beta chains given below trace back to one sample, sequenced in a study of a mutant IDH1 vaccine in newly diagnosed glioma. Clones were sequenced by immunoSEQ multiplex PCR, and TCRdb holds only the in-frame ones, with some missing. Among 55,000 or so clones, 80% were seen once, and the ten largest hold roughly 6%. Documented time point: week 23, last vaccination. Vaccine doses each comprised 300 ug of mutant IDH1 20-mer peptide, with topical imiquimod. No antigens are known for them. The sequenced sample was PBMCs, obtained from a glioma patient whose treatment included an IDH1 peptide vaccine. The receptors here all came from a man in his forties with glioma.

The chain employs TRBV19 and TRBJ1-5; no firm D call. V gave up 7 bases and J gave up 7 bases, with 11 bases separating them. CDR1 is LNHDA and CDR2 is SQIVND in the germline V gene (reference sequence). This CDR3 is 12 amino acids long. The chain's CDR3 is CASTVGGQPQHF. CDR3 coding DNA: TGTGCCAGTACGGTAGGCGGACAGCCCCAGCATTTT.

CDR3 amino acids: CASSLGGKGAPTDTQYF. The CDR3 DNA reads TGCGCCAGCAGCTTGGGGGGTAAGGGGGCGCCGACAGATACGCAGTATTTT. The J gene is TRBJ2-3, the V gene TRBV5-1; 7 bases agree with TRBD1. V trimming: 0 bases; J trimming: 3 bases; junction bases outside the gene matches: 10. The CDR3 sequence is 17 residues long. Germline values: CDR1 SGHRS, CDR2 YFSETQ.

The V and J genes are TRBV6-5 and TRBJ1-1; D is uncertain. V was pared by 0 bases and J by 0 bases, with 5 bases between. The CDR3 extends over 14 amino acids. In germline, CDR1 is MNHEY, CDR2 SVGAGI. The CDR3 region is CASSYSRMNTEAFF. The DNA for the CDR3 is TGTGCCAGCAGTTACTCGAGGATGAACACTGAAGCTTTCTTT.

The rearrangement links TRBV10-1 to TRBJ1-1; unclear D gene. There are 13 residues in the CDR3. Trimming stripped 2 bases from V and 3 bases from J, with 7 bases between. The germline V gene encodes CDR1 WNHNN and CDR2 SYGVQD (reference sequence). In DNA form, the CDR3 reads TGCGCCAGCAGTGAGGGCCTGGACACTGAAGCTTTCTTT. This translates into CASSEGLDTEAFF.

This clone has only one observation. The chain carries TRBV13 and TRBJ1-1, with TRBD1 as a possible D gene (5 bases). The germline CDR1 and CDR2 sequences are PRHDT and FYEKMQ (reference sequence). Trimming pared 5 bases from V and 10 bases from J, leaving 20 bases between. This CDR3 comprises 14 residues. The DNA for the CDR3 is TGTGCCAGCAGCCCCTACAGGTACACTGACGGAGCTTTCTTT. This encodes CASSPYRYTDGAFF.

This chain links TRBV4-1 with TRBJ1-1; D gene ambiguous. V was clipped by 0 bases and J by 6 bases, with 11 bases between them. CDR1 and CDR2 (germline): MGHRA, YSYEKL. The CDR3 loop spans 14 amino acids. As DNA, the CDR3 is TGCGCCAGCAGCCAAGAAGTGCAATTCCCTGAAGCTTTCTTT. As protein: CASSQEVQFPEAFF.

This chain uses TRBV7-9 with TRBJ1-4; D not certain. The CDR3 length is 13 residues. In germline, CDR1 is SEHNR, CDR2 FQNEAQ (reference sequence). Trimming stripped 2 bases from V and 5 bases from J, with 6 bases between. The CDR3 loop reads CASSLRVNEKLFF. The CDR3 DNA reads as TGTGCCAGCAGCTTACGAGTAAATGAAAAACTGTTTTTT.

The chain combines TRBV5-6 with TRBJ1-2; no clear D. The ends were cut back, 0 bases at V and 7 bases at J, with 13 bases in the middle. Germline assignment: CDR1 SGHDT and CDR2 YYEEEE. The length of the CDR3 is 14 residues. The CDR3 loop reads CASSLAEGWGGYTF. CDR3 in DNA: TGTGCCAGCAGCTTGGCAGAGGGTTGGGGTGGCTACACCTTC.